Below are 29 T cell receptor beta chains sequenced from a single sample in a study of T cell responses to AZD1222 COVID-19 vaccine. TCRdb keeps only in-frame clones here, not all; method: immunoSEQ multiplex PCR. The profile shows 250,000 to 300,000 clones, almost 95% of them singletons. This sample comprised peripheral blood, obtained 28 days after the second AZD1222 dose. The receptors were sampled from an adult who received the AZD1222 COVID-19 vaccine.

The CDR3: CASSPHMYPRPYEQYF. The CDR3 DNA reads as TGTGCCAGCAGTCCCCACATGTACCCTCGGCCGTACGAGCAGTACTTC. V gene TRBV27 combines with J gene TRBJ2-7; no clear D. The germline gives CDR1 MNHEY, CDR2 SMNVEV (reference sequence). The ends were cut back, 5 bases at V and 4 bases at J, with 21 bases in the middle. The CDR3 runs to 16 residues.

The V gene is TRBV20-1, the J gene TRBJ1-5; 8 bases agree with TRBD1. Trimming at V came to 3 bases and at J to 11 bases, leaving 15 bases not matched to a gene. Germline CDR1 DFQATT, CDR2 SNEGSKA (reference sequence). This CDR3 region has 15 residues. CDR3 loop: CSASWARDRPGAQHF. In nucleotides, the CDR3 is TGCAGTGCTAGTTGGGCCCGGGACAGGCCCGGGGCCCAGCATTTT.

This sequence joins TRBV3-1 (or the pseudogene TRBV3-2) and TRBJ2-7; D is ambiguous. Looked up from germline, CDR1 is LGHDT and CDR2 is YNNKEL (reference sequence). V was clipped by 4 bases and J by 5 bases, with 12 bases between them. This CDR3 has 13 amino acids. The CDR3 sequence is CASSLGPRDEQYF. Here the CDR3 DNA reads TGTGCCAGCAGCCTCGGGCCTAGGGACGAGCAGTACTTC.

V gene TRBV19 combines with J gene TRBJ1-5, with D uncertain. CDR3 length: 16 amino acids. V lost 3 bases to trimming and J lost 2 bases, with 14 bases between them. Per the germline V gene, CDR1 is LNHDA and CDR2 is SQIVND (reference sequence). The CDR3 region is CASSISLQPGNQPQHF. The DNA for the CDR3 is TGTGCCAGTAGTATTTCCCTACAACCCGGCAATCAGCCCCAGCATTTT.

The rearrangement joins TRBV28 to TRBJ2-7; D gene ambiguous. V was cut by 2 bases and J by 3 bases, with 11 bases left in between. The CDR3 is 14 amino acids. Germline V gene lookup returns CDR1 MDHEN and CDR2 SYDVKM. The CDR3 DNA is TGTGCCAGCAGTTTAGTCGGACGAGACTACGAGCAGTACTTC. The encoded protein is CASSLVGRDYEQYF.

The chain carries TRBV7-3 and TRBJ2-1; 8 bases fit TRBD1. Germline V gene sequence: CDR1 SGHTA, CDR2 FQGTGA. V lost 4 bases, J lost 9 bases, and 8 bases stayed unmatched. The CDR3 consists of 14 residues. CDR3 loop: CASSWKQGDGEQFF. Here the CDR3 DNA reads TGTGCCAGCAGCTGGAAACAGGGGGACGGTGAGCAGTTCTTC.

The chain couples TRBV6-5 to TRBJ2-6; D might be TRBD1 (5 bases). The length of the CDR3 is 15 residues. Germline V gene lookup returns CDR1 MNHEY and CDR2 SVGAGI. V lost 8 bases and J 0 bases, leaving 11 bases between the germline ends. CDR3 sequence (DNA): TGTGCCAGCGGGGCCCGACTCTCTGGGGCCAACGTCCTGACTTTC. As protein: CASGARLSGANVLTF.

This chain uses TRBV6-5 with TRBJ1-6; the D is unclear. The CDR3 is made up of 13 amino acids. The V end lost 6 bases, the J end lost 7 bases, and 10 bases lay between the germline ends. Germline-derived CDR1 and CDR2 are MNHEY and SVGAGI. The CDR3 DNA is TGTGCCAGCAGACCTCCGGGGAATTCACCCCTCCACTTT. Encoded protein: CASRPPGNSPLHF.

The chain uses TRBV7-2 and TRBJ1-4; perhaps TRBD1 as D (6 bases). CDR1 and CDR2 from the germline V gene are SGHTA and FQGNSA. Trimming removed 3 bases at V and 9 bases at J, with 8 bases between. The CDR3 is made up of 12 amino acids. In nucleotides, the CDR3 is TGTGCCAGCAGCTTCGGACAGCAAAAACTGTTTTTT. Protein product: CASSFGQQKLFF.

This chain uses TRBV27 with TRBJ1-1; a weak D match, TRBD1 (5 bases). The CDR3 is 15 residues long. Germline V gives CDR1 MNHEY, CDR2 SMNVEV (reference sequence). Trimming pared 5 bases from V and 4 bases from J, leaving 17 bases between. DNA for the CDR3: TGTGCCAGCAGTCACGGAGCAGCAGGGCCCACTGAAGCTTTCTTT. Protein sequence: CASSHGAAGPTEAFF.

V usage is TRBV5-3 and J usage is TRBJ1-4; D is undetermined. TRBV5-3 is classed as an ORF, of uncertain function. This CDR3 is built from 15 residues. Trimming removed 4 bases from V and 6 bases from J, with 16 bases in between. CDR3 in DNA: TGTGCCAGAAGCCTGCCGGGATTCCGGGATGAAAAACTGTTTTTT. The encoded protein is CARSLPGFRDEKLFF.

The chain has TRBV9 and TRBJ1-6; D unclear. Germline lookup yields CDR1 SGDLS and CDR2 YYNGEE. V lost 0 bases, J lost 8 bases, and 12 bases lay in between. CDR3 size: 15 residues. The DNA of the CDR3 is TGTGCCAGCAGCGTAGAACCGGCCTGGGATTCACCCCTCCACTTT. As protein: CASSVEPAWDSPLHF.

This sequence joins TRBV11-1 and TRBJ2-1, with D possibly being TRBD1 (6 bases). The V end was cut by 5 bases, the J end by 7 bases, with 15 bases between. The V gene's germline CDR1 is SGHAT and CDR2 FQDESV (reference sequence). There are 14 residues in the CDR3. The CDR3 DNA reads as TGTGCCAGCAGCGGCGACAGGACGGGAAATGAGCAGTTCTTC. Translated: CASSGDRTGNEQFF.

CDR3 in DNA: TGTGCCAGCAAAGGACATACCTCTTATAGCAATCAGCCCCAGCATTTT. Its protein is CASKGHTSYSNQPQHF. This chain links TRBV28 with TRBJ1-5; TRBD1 is a possible D gene (5 bases). This CDR3 is 16 amino acids long. CDR1 and CDR2 from the germline V gene are MDHEN and SYDVKM. V lost 7 bases and J lost 0, with 16 bases in between. Complete variable domain (other parts from reference TRBV28 and TRBJ1-5): DVKVTQSSRYLVKRTGEKVFLECVQDMDHENMFWYRQDPGLGLRLIYFSYDVKMKEKGDIPEGYSVSREKKERFSLILESASTNQTSMYLCASKGHTSYSNQPQHFGDGTRLSIL.

The V and J genes are TRBV6-5 and TRBJ2-1; D is undetermined. The germline V gene has CDR1 MNHEY and CDR2 SVGAGI. The CDR3 consists of 14 residues. The ends were cut back, 6 bases at V and 0 bases at J, with 9 bases in the middle. Written as DNA, the CDR3 is TGTGCCAGCAGCCGACCGGACTCCTACAATGAGCAGTTCTTC. It yields the protein CASSRPDSYNEQFF.

The sample holds one count of this clone. The genes are TRBV7-9 and TRBJ2-1; a possible D gene is TRBD1 (5 bases). Germline CDR1 reads SEHNR; CDR2 reads FQNEAQ (reference sequence). V lost 5 bases and J 3 bases, leaving 11 bases between the germline ends. The CDR3 loop spans 14 amino acids. Written as DNA, the CDR3 is TGTGCCAGCAGCCTAATCACAGGCTACAATGAGCAGTTCTTC. This codes for CASSLITGYNEQFF.

In its sample, this clone was seen once. The chain employs TRBV2 and TRBJ1-3; D gene unclear. Germline assignment: CDR1 SNHLY and CDR2 FYNNEI. This CDR3 spans 18 amino acids. The ends were cut back, 6 bases at V and 0 bases at J, with 21 bases in the middle. CDR3 in DNA: TGTGCCAGCAGCCTAGTACGGACCGCCCTGACCTCTGGAAACACCATATATTTT. It is translated as CASSLVRTALTSGNTIYF.

The rearrangement uses TRBV28 and TRBJ1-5; D unclear. The CDR3 consists of 14 residues. V shed 3 bases and J shed 0 bases, with 6 bases lying between them. Germline lookup yields CDR1 MDHEN and CDR2 SYDVKM. The CDR3 coding sequence is TGTGCCAGCAGTTTTAAATATAGCAATCAGCCCCAGCATTTT. It codes for CASSFKYSNQPQHF.

The V call is TRBV5-4, the J call TRBJ2-2; TRBD1 matches at 11 bases. CDR1 and CDR2 (germline): SGHNT, YYREEE (reference sequence). V shed 3 bases and J 4 bases; nucleotides not matched to a gene: 5. CDR3 length: 16 residues. The CDR3 sequence: CASSYGQGAFTGELFF. In nucleotides, the CDR3 is TGTGCCAGCAGCTATGGACAGGGGGCGTTCACCGGGGAGCTGTTTTTT.

This chain links TRBV20-1 with TRBJ1-1; D perhaps matches TRBD1 (6 bases). Germline loops: CDR1 DFQATT, CDR2 SNEGSKA (reference sequence). Trimming took off 3 bases at V and 1 base at J, with 12 bases between the two ends. This CDR3 spans 14 amino acids. CDR3 sequence reads: CSASSGHPNTEAFF. DNA for the CDR3: TGCAGTGCTAGTTCGGGACACCCGAACACTGAAGCTTTCTTT.

The V gene is TRBV9, the J gene TRBJ2-1; D may match TRBD1 or TRBD2 (5 bases each). V was clipped by 3 bases and J by 2 bases, with 12 bases between them. Germline V gives CDR1 SGDLS, CDR2 YYNGEE. This CDR3 spans 15 amino acids. This CDR3 reads CASSGGPGTYNEQFF. DNA of the CDR3: TGTGCCAGCAGCGGGGGACCGGGGACCTACAATGAGCAGTTCTTC.

The V and J genes are TRBV6-6 and TRBJ1-5, with a possible D match to TRBD1 (5 bases). The CDR3 has 13 amino acids. V lost 8 bases and J lost 9, with 17 bases in between. Germline V gene data show CDR1 as MNHNY and CDR2 as SVGAGI (reference sequence). CDR3: CASEVQGLGPQHF. The CDR3 coding sequence is TGTGCCAGCGAGGTCCAGGGCCTGGGGCCCCAGCATTTT.

The chain employs TRBV4-1 and TRBJ2-2, with 8 bases fitting TRBD1. Trimming cost V 1 base and J 4 bases; bases outside gene matches: 5. Germline V lookup: CDR1 MGHRA, CDR2 YSYEKL. The CDR3 covers 16 residues. The CDR3 loop reads CASSQVGRGPTGELFF. The CDR3 DNA is TGCGCCAGCAGCCAAGTGGGCAGGGGGCCCACCGGGGAGCTGTTTTTT.

The V call is TRBV6-5, the J call TRBJ1-3; D not certain. In germline, CDR1 is MNHEY, CDR2 SVGAGI. The CDR3 spans 16 residues. The V end was cut by 4 bases, the J end by 0 bases, with 13 bases between. The CDR3 nucleotides are TGTGCCAGCAGTTGGTCCCAGGCGAGCTCTGGAAACACCATATATTTT. It is translated as CASSWSQASSGNTIYF.

This chain uses TRBV27 with TRBJ1-3; D is perhaps TRBD1 (6 bases). CDR1 MNHEY and CDR2 SMNVEV come from the germline V gene (reference sequence). There are 15 residues in the CDR3. Deletions cut 0 bases from V and 6 bases from J, with 12 bases between. The CDR3 nucleotides are TGTGCCAGCAGTTTATCAACAGGGTCCGCAAACACCATATATTTT. Translating it yields CASSLSTGSANTIYF.

Remarks on this clone: In the same sample, other DNA sequences code for this CDR3. The genes are TRBV7-9 and TRBJ1-1; D gene uncertain. V shed 5 bases and J shed 0 bases, with 7 bases lying between them. The CDR3 runs to 13 residues. Germline CDR1 reads SEHNR; CDR2 reads FQNEAQ (reference sequence). CDR3 in amino acids: CASSLTVNTEAFF. CDR3 sequence (DNA): TGTGCCAGCAGCCTAACGGTGAACACTGAAGCTTTCTTT.

This clone was counted a few times. The rearrangement links TRBV5-1 to TRBJ2-7, with a possible D match to TRBD2 (5 bases). CDR3 length equals 15 residues. Germline V gene sequence: CDR1 SGHRS, CDR2 YFSETQ. Trimming cost V 2 bases and J 2 bases, with 14 bases left between them. In DNA, the CDR3 is TGCGCCAGCAGCTTTGAGGGAGTGAGGACCTACGAGCAGTACTTC. The encoded protein is CASSFEGVRTYEQYF. The full variable domain, its missing parts supplied by reference TRBV5-1 and TRBJ2-7, is KAGVTQTPRYLIKTRGQQVTLSCSPISGHRSVSWYQQTPGQGLQFLFEYFSETQRNKGNFPGRFSGRQFSNSRSEMNVSTLELGDSALYLCASSFEGVRTYEQYFGPGTRLTVT.

J is TRBJ2-7 and V is TRBV7-2; no clear D. The CDR3 runs 15 residues. Germline V gene data show CDR1 as SGHTA and CDR2 as FQGNSA. With 1 base removed from V and 0 bases from J, the gap between germline ends came to 10 bases. The CDR3 loop reads CASSLDAVNSYEQYF. The CDR3 nucleotides read TGTGCCAGCAGCTTAGACGCGGTTAACTCCTACGAGCAGTACTTC.

J is TRBJ2-1 and V is TRBV11-2, with 9 nucleotides matching TRBD1. There are 15 residues in the CDR3. Germline V gives CDR1 SGHAT, CDR2 FQNNGV. Losses at the gene ends were 4 bases for V and 3 bases for J; bases not matched to a gene: 4. This CDR3 is CASSSQGASYNEQFF. CDR3 coding DNA: TGTGCCAGCAGCTCACAGGGGGCGAGCTACAATGAGCAGTTCTTC.